Following are 32 T cell receptor beta chains from one sample sequenced in a study of T cells in tuberculosis. TCRdb's table, derived via immunoSEQ multiplex PCR, lists solely in-frame clones and lacks some. The sample records 35,000 to 45,000 clones, about 94% being singletons. Material for sequencing was PBMCs. The source is a donor aged 10 to 29 with latent tuberculosis or without tuberculosis infection. Some clones in this sample may be carry-over from other donors' samples.

The chain links TRBV4-3 to TRBJ2-1; 10 positions match TRBD1. After removal of 3 bases from V and 9 bases from J, the junction contained 8 bases not matched to a gene. The CDR3 runs 15 residues. Germline CDR1 and CDR2: LGHNA and YSLEER. The CDR3 coding sequence is TGCGCCAGCAGCCAGCTACGACAGGGGGCGGTTGAGCAGTTCTTC. Translation: CASSQLRQGAVEQFF.

The chain recombines TRBV10-1 with TRBJ2-3; tentatively, D is TRBD2 (5 bases). This CDR3 has 15 amino acids. V was cut by 2 bases and J by 1 base, with 10 bases left in between. Germline CDR1 is WNHNN and CDR2 is SYGVQD (reference sequence). This CDR3 is CASSERARGTDTQYF. In DNA form, the CDR3 reads TGCGCCAGCAGTGAGAGGGCGAGGGGCACAGATACGCAGTATTTT.

This clone was observed once. The chain is built from TRBV12-5 and TRBJ2-5, with a weak D call TRBD2 (5 bases). Trimming pared 2 bases from V and 0 bases from J, leaving 16 bases between. The CDR3 sequence is 17 residues long. Germline V gene data show CDR1 as LGHNT and CDR2 as FRNRAP. The CDR3 DNA sequence: TGTGCTAGTGGTTTGAGAATGTGGACTCCGTACCAAGAGACCCAGTACTTC. Its translation is CASGLRMWTPYQETQYF.

The chain combines TRBV7-2 with TRBJ2-2; possible D gene TRBD2, 5 bases. This CDR3 region has 15 residues. V lost 1 base, J lost 4 bases, and 10 bases lay in between. Germline-derived CDR1 and CDR2 are SGHTA and FQGNSA. The CDR3 spells CASSLELGSTGELFF. In nucleotides, the CDR3 is TGTGCCAGCAGCTTAGAACTAGGTTCCACCGGGGAGCTGTTTTTT.

The chain has TRBV5-1 and TRBJ2-2; 7 bases fit TRBD1. Per germline, CDR1 SGHRS and CDR2 YFSETQ. The V gene end was trimmed by 7 bases and the J gene end by 1 base; junction bases not matched to a gene: 7. This CDR3 is 15 amino acids long. CDR3 region: CASSRGTENTGELFF. CDR3 in DNA: TGCGCCAGCTCCCGTGGGACAGAGAACACCGGGGAGCTGTTTTTT.

V and J are TRBV14 and TRBJ1-1; tentatively, D is TRBD1 (6 bases). The CDR3 is made up of 16 amino acids. V lost 4 bases and J 0 bases, leaving 15 bases between the germline ends. Germline values: CDR1 SGHDN, CDR2 FVKESK. CDR3 region: CASSPRRGPMNTEAFF. The CDR3 coding sequence is TGTGCCAGCAGCCCCCGCAGGGGACCAATGAACACTGAAGCTTTCTTT.

By share, this clone counts as medium-sized. The V gene is TRBV4-3, the J gene TRBJ2-3; D gene ambiguous. The CDR3 consists of 19 residues. The ends were cut back, 1 base at V and 4 bases at J, with 24 bases in the middle. The V gene's germline CDR1 is LGHNA and CDR2 YSLEER. DNA of the CDR3: TGCGCCAGCAGCCAAGTGTCCCGGGTCTTTGATGCTGAGCCAGATACGCAGTATTTT. This codes for CASSQVSRVFDAEPDTQYF.

The chain employs TRBV7-2 and TRBJ1-5; 7 nucleotides agree with TRBD1. The CDR3 sequence is 17 residues long. Trimming removed 1 base from V and 0 bases from J; junction bases left unmatched: 6. Germline-derived CDR1 and CDR2 are SGHTA and FQGNSA. The CDR3 loop is CASSLVTGVYSNQPQHF. The CDR3 region has the DNA TGTGCCAGCAGCTTAGTTACAGGGGTCTATAGCAATCAGCCCCAGCATTTT.

This chain links TRBV5-1 with TRBJ2-2, with D possibly matching TRBD2 (5 bases). Germline CDR1 is SGHRS and CDR2 is YFSETQ. The CDR3 is 13 residues long. V lost 4 bases and J lost 6, with 10 bases in between. The CDR3 loop reads CASSQTLAGELFF. DNA for the CDR3: TGCGCCAGCAGCCAGACACTAGCCGGGGAGCTGTTTTTT.

This chain links TRBV2 with TRBJ2-1, with 7 bases identical to TRBD1. The CDR3 sequence is 13 residues long. Germline V gene sequence: CDR1 SNHLY, CDR2 FYNNEI. J gave up 0 bases and V 8 bases, and 1 base lay outside the gene matches. The DNA of the CDR3 is TGTGCCAGCGGGACAGTCTCCTACAATGAGCAGTTCTTC. This sequence encodes CASGTVSYNEQFF.

As DNA, the CDR3 is TGTGCCAGCTCACTAACGACAGGGGGAGACCACGAGCAGTACTTC. This encodes CASSLTTGGDHEQYF. The V gene is TRBV18, the J gene TRBJ2-7; 9 bases are a match to TRBD1. CDR3 length equals 15 residues. With V trimmed by 4 bases and J by 5 bases, 9 bases remained unmatched. Germline V gene data show CDR1 as KGHSH and CDR2 as LQKENI.

V is TRBV4-1 and J is TRBJ1-2; 8 positions match TRBD1. The trim removed 0 bases at V and 5 bases at J, leaving 5 bases unmatched. There are 15 residues in the CDR3. Germline V gives CDR1 MGHRA, CDR2 YSYEKL. Here the CDR3 reads CASSQERTGRYGYTF. In DNA form, the CDR3 reads TGCGCCAGCAGCCAAGAAAGGACAGGGAGATATGGCTACACCTTC.

The chain links TRBV4-1 to TRBJ1-2, with 9 bases identical to TRBD1. This CDR3 is 15 amino acids long. CDR1 is MGHRA and CDR2 is YSYEKL in the germline V gene. The V segment lost 5 bases and the J segment 8 bases; nucleotides outside the gene matches: 12. In DNA, the CDR3 is TGCGCCAGCAGCAGCCGGGACAGGGATTTGGAAGGCTACACCTTC. The encoded protein is CASSSRDRDLEGYTF.

The chain recombines TRBV2 with TRBJ1-1; the D is unclear. Germline lookup yields CDR1 SNHLY and CDR2 FYNNEI. The CDR3 is 13 residues long. The V gene lost 4 bases and the J gene lost 1 base, with 7 bases spanning the gap. The chain's CDR3 is CASSGNRNTEAFF. The CDR3 DNA follows: TGTGCCAGCAGTGGGAACAGGAACACTGAAGCTTTCTTT.

This clone was detected once. The chain couples TRBV5-1 to TRBJ1-2, with unresolved D. V was shortened by 0 bases and J by 6 bases, with 9 bases between the two germline ends. The CDR3 is 13 residues long. Germline V CDR1 and CDR2: SGHRS, YFSETQ. The CDR3 sequence: CASSLERQDGYTF. The CDR3 bases are TGCGCCAGCAGCTTGGAAAGACAAGATGGCTACACCTTC.

The chain employs TRBV6-1 and TRBJ1-6; 7 nucleotides align to TRBD1. This CDR3 is built from 13 residues. CDR1 and CDR2 from the germline V gene are MNHNS and SASEGT. Trimming at V came to 4 bases and at J to 10 bases, leaving 4 bases not matched to a gene. The CDR3 region has the DNA TGTGCCAGCAGTGTGGCAGGGGGATCACCCCTCCACTTT. Translated: CASSVAGGSPLHF.

The chain has TRBV4-3 and TRBJ1-4, with TRBD1 matching over 7 bases. V lost 6 bases and J lost 0; bases outside the gene matches: 1. The CDR3 is made up of 14 amino acids. In germline, CDR1 is LGHNA, CDR2 YSLEER. In DNA, the CDR3 is TGCGCCAGCAGGGGGACAGCAACTAATGAAAAACTGTTTTTT. Translation gives CASRGTATNEKLFF.

The gene calls are TRBV7-9 and TRBJ1-1; 9 bases agree with TRBD1. V dropped 5 bases and J dropped 6; count of bases not matched to a gene: 19. The CDR3 loop spans 18 amino acids. Germline V gene lookup returns CDR1 SEHNR and CDR2 FQNEAQ (reference sequence). CDR3 protein: CASSLAGTGSFSASEAFF. The CDR3 DNA follows: TGTGCCAGCAGCCTCGCCGGGACAGGGTCCTTCAGCGCCTCTGAAGCTTTCTTT.

V gene TRBV5-1 combines with J gene TRBJ2-3; weak D call: TRBD1 (6 bases). CDR3 size: 15 residues. The V gene's germline CDR1 is SGHRS and CDR2 YFSETQ. V lost 1 base, J lost 0 bases, and 9 bases lay in between. CDR3 amino acids: CASSLNRASTDTQYF. The CDR3 region has the DNA TGCGCCAGCAGCTTGAACAGGGCTAGCACAGATACGCAGTATTTT. Combining the CDR3 with reference TRBV5-1 and TRBJ2-3 gives the whole variable domain KAGVTQTPRYLIKTRGQQVTLSCSPISGHRSVSWYQQTPGQGLQFLFEYFSETQRNKGNFPGRFSGRQFSNSRSEMNVSTLELGDSALYLCASSLNRASTDTQYFGPGTRLTVL.

The V gene is TRBV5-1, the J gene TRBJ1-1, with a possible D match to TRBD1 (5 bases). CDR1 SGHRS and CDR2 YFSETQ come from the germline V gene. The V end was cut by 4 bases, the J end by 2 bases, with 15 bases between. This CDR3 is 15 amino acids long. CDR3 sequence (DNA): TGCGCCAGCAGCACCCGAGCGGGGGGAAACACTGAAGCTTTCTTT. It codes for CASSTRAGGNTEAFF.

The sample holds one count of this clone. The junction and the germline gene differ at one end; a read error may be behind it. The V and J genes are TRBV5-4 and TRBJ1-6; D is undetermined. Looked up from germline, CDR1 is SGHNT and CDR2 is YYREEE (reference sequence). The CDR3 loop spans 18 amino acids. The CDR3 DNA is TGTGCCAGTAGCTTAATTCAAGGAACGGAGCCCTATAATTCACCCCTCCACTTT. Translating gives CASSLIQGTEPYNSPLHF.

The chain links TRBV4-3 to TRBJ2-2, with 9 bases lining up with TRBD1. With 7 bases clipped from V and 1 base from J, the junction kept 7 bases outside the gene matches. The CDR3 has 16 amino acids. CDR1 LGHNA and CDR2 YSLEER come from the germline V gene. CDR3 region: CASKPGQGLNTGELFF. In DNA form, the CDR3 reads TGCGCCAGCAAACCGGGACAGGGTTTGAACACCGGGGAGCTGTTTTTT.

This chain joins TRBV30 and TRBJ2-2, with TRBD1 matching over 9 bases. The length of the CDR3 is 14 residues. Germline V gene sequence: CDR1 GTSNPN, CDR2 SVGIG (reference sequence). V was pared by 3 bases and J by 4 bases, with 3 bases of the junction left unmatched. CDR3 residues: CAWRQGASTGELFF. The CDR3 coding sequence is TGTGCCTGGAGACAGGGGGCAAGCACCGGGGAGCTGTTTTTT.

The chain carries TRBV25-1 and TRBJ2-7; D possibly corresponds to TRBD1 (6 bases). V was clipped by 5 bases and J by 3 bases, with 14 bases between them. The V gene's germline CDR1 is MGHDK and CDR2 SYGVNS. CDR3 size: 14 residues. In nucleotides, the CDR3 is TGTGCCAGCAGTCCCAGGGGAACTAACTACGAGCAGTACTTC. Protein sequence: CASSPRGTNYEQYF.

The V and J genes are TRBV5-1 and TRBJ1-1; 8 nucleotides align to TRBD1. The CDR3 extends over 18 amino acids. With 2 bases clipped from V and 1 base from J, the junction kept 13 bases outside the gene matches. The V gene's germline CDR1 is SGHRS and CDR2 YFSETQ. The CDR3 DNA reads as TGCGCCAGCAGCTTTGGGCAGGGGGCCCTCCGACGGAACACTGAAGCTTTCTTT. As protein: CASSFGQGALRRNTEAFF.

The J gene is TRBJ2-7, the V gene TRBV11-2; 12 nucleotides agree with TRBD2. Germline CDR1 and CDR2: SGHAT and FQNNGV. Trimming took 2 bases from V and 3 from J; bases not matched to a gene: 2. The CDR3 is 15 residues long. CDR3: CASSLTSGGLYEQYF. Written as DNA, the CDR3 is TGTGCCAGCAGCTTAACTAGCGGGGGGCTCTACGAGCAGTACTTC.

The chain is built from TRBV19 and TRBJ1-2, with no clear D. Germline CDR1 is LNHDA and CDR2 is SQIVND (reference sequence). The CDR3 spans 13 residues. The V gene lost 5 bases and the J gene lost 5 bases, with 12 bases spanning the gap. CDR3 sequence: CASSFTASYGYTF. In DNA, the CDR3 is TGTGCCAGTAGTTTTACAGCAAGTTATGGCTACACCTTC.

The CDR3 reads CASSLGLTGGNYEQYV. As DNA, the CDR3 is TGTGCCAGCAGCTTAGGCCTGACAGGGGGTAACTACGAGCAGTACGTC. The chain combines TRBV13 with TRBJ2-7, with 9 bases identical to TRBD1. V shed 0 bases and J 3 bases; nucleotides not matched to a gene: 6. Looked up from germline, CDR1 is PRHDT and CDR2 is FYEKMQ (reference sequence). The CDR3 runs 16 residues.

The chain carries TRBV30 and TRBJ2-2, with 7 bases that match TRBD1. Germline V CDR1 and CDR2: GTSNPN, SVGIG (reference sequence). The V and J ends lost 4 bases and 4 bases, in that order; junction bases with no gene match: 9. The CDR3 spans 15 residues. The CDR3 loop reads CAWIQGGAGTGELFF. CDR3 DNA sequence: TGTGCCTGGATTCAAGGGGGCGCGGGCACCGGGGAGCTGTTTTTT. Variable domain in full (rest from reference TRBV30 and TRBJ2-2): SQTIHQWPATLVQPVGSPLSLECTVEGTSNPNLYWYRQAAGRGLQLLFYSVGIGQISSEVPQNLSASRPQDRQFILSSKKLLLSDSGFYLCAWIQGGAGTGELFFGEGSRLTVL.

The V call is TRBV4-1, the J call TRBJ2-3; TRBD2 aligns across 15 bases. Trimming took 3 bases from V and 4 from J; bases not matched to a gene: 5. The germline gives CDR1 MGHRA, CDR2 YSYEKL. This CDR3 comprises 17 residues. The CDR3 DNA reads as TGCGCCAGCAGCCACGGACTAGCGGGGGGGCTTGCAGATACGCAGTATTTT. Protein: CASSHGLAGGLADTQYF.

The CDR3 nucleotides are TGTGCCAGCAGCTTGGCCCTGGGGACAGGGGGCTACGAGCAGTACTTC. Its protein product is CASSLALGTGGYEQYF. The rearrangement uses TRBV5-6 and TRBJ2-7; 11 bases agree with TRBD1. CDR1 and CDR2 (germline): SGHDT, YYEEEE. V lost 0 bases to trimming and J lost 3 bases; unmatched junction nucleotides: 5. The CDR3 spans 16 residues.

V is TRBV6-5 and J is TRBJ1-5; D perhaps matches TRBD1 (6 bases). V lost 4 bases, J lost 2 bases, and 9 bases lay in between. CDR3 length: 14 residues. Germline V lookup: CDR1 MNHEY, CDR2 SVGAGI. Here the CDR3 reads CASSWGRGNQPQHF. The DNA of the CDR3 is TGTGCCAGCAGTTGGGGGCGCGGCAATCAGCCCCAGCATTTT.